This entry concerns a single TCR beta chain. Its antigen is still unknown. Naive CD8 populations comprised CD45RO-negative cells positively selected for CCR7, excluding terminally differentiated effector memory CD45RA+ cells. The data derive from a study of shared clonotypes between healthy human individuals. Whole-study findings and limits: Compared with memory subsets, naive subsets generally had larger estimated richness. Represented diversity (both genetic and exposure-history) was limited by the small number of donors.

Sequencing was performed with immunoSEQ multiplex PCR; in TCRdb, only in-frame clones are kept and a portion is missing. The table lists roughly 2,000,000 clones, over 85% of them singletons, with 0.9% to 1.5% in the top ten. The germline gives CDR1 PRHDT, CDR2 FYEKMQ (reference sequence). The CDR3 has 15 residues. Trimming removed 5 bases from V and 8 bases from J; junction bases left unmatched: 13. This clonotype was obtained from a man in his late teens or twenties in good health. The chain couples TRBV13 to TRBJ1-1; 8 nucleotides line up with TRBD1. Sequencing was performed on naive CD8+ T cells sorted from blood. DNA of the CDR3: TGTGCCAGCAGCCCCAGGGGGCGCGGGGTACCCGAAGCTTTCTTT. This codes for CASSPRGRGVPEAFF.